This T cell receptor beta chain was sequenced in a study of blood T cells in healthy people across ages. Findings of the study overall: The study found TCR beta diversity correlated strongly with naive T cell percentage. When one million T cells were used, diversity estimates were thought to be underestimates.

This CDR3 region has 11 residues. Germline V gene lookup returns CDR1 SQVTM and CDR2 ANQGSEA. Trimming removed 7 bases from V and 6 bases from J; junction bases left unmatched: 4. The authors ran a second PCR of about 7 to 11 cycles using a sample-barcoded 5' primer and a J-beta primer mix. From the 5' RACE reads, TCRdb called clonotypes with MiXCR, one entry per CDR3 protein. Of around 1,100,000 distinct CDR3 sequences in the sample, around two fifths were seen once. This clonotype was picked up a small number of times. Its antigen is unknown. Sample: blood. The TCR was taken from a man aged 18 to 35 in good health. This chain uses TRBV29-1 with TRBJ1-2; 8 nucleotides match TRBD1. The CDR3 DNA is TGCAGCGGACAGGGGAGTAATGGCTACACCTTC. This sequence encodes CSGQGSNGYTF.